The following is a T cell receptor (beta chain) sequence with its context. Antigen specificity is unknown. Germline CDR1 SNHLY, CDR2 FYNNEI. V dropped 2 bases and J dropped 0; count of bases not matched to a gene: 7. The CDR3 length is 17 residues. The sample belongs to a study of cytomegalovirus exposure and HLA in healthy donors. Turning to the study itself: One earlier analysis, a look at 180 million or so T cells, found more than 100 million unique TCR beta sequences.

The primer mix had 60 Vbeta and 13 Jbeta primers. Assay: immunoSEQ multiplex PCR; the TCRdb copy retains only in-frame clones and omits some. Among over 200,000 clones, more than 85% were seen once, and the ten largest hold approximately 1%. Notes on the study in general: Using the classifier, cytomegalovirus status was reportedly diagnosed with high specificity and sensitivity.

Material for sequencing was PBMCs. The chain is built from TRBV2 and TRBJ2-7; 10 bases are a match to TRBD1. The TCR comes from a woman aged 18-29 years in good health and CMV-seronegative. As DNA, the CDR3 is TGTGCCAGCAGTGAAACCACCGGGACAGGGGTCTCCTACGAGCAGTACTTC. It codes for CASSETTGTGVSYEQYF.